The clone carrying this T cell receptor beta chain came up once. The antigen remains unidentified. Germline V gene lookup returns CDR1 GTSNPN and CDR2 SVGIG (reference sequence). The ends lost 0 bases at V and 1 base at J; junction bases unmatched: 2. The CDR3 is 14 amino acids. The sample is drawn from a study of T cell repertoires in ileal Crohn's disease. Study-level information: Median disease duration was approximately eight years; 35% smoked at surgery. Every patient was operated on for stricturing (approximately 60%) or penetrating (approximately 40%) complications.

Eligibility required adulthood, ileal or ileocolonic Crohn's disease and indicated ileocolonic resection. Clones were sequenced by immunoSEQ multiplex PCR, and TCRdb holds only the in-frame ones, with some missing. The sample lists some 2,000 clones, around 71% occurring once. Study results and caveats: Compared with CD4 T cells, sorted CD8 cells carried more expanded clones.

The genes are TRBV30 and TRBJ1-1; 7 bases are a match to TRBD1. This TCR was recovered from an adult with Crohn's disease. Material: ileal tissue. In nucleotides, the CDR3 is TGTGCCTGGAGTGTTCACAGGGGGAACACTGAAGCTTTCTTT. It encodes CAWSVHRGNTEAFF.